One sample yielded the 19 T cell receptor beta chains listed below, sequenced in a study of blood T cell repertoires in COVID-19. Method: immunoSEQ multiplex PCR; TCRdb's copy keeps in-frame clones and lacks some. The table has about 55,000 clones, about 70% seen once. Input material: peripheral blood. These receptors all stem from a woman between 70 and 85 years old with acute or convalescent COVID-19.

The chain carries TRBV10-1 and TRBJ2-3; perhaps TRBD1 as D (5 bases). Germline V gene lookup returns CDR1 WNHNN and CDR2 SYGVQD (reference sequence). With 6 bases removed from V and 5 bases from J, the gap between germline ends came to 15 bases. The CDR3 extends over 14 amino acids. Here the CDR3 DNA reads TGCGCCAGCAGCCTAAGGGGAAGGGAAGATACGCAGTATTTT. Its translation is CASSLRGREDTQYF.

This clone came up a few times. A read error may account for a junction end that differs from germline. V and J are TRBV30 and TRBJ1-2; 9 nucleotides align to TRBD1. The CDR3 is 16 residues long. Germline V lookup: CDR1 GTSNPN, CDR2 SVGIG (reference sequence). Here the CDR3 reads CALYRDRVYGGNGYTF. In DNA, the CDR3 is TGCGCCCTGTACCGGGACAGGGTCTATGGCGGAAATGGCTACACCTTC. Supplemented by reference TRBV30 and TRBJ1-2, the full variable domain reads SQTIHQWPATLVQPVGSPLSLECTVEGTSNPNLYWYRQAAGRGLQLLFYSVGIGQISSEVPQNLSASRPQDRQFILSSKKLLLSDSGFYLCALYRDRVYGGNGYTFGSGTRLTVV.

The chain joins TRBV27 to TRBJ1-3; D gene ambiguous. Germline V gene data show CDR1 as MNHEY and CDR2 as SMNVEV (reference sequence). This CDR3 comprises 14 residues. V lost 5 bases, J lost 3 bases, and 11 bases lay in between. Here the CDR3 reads CASSPSFYGNTIYF. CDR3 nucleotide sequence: TGTGCCAGCAGTCCCTCGTTTTATGGAAACACCATATATTTT.

Here the CDR3 DNA reads TGTGCCAGCAGCTTTAACGGTGGCACTGAAGCTTTCTTT. Translating gives CASSFNGGTEAFF. This chain links TRBV5-4 with TRBJ1-1; D gene ambiguous. V shed 2 bases and J shed 4 bases, with 9 bases lying between them. This CDR3 is 13 amino acids long. CDR1 SGHNT and CDR2 YYREEE come from the germline V gene (reference sequence).

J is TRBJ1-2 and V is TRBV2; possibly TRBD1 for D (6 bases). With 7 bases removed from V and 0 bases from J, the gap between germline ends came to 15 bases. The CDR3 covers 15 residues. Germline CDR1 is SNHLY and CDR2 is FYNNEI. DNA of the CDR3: TGTGCCAGCACGAAACAGGGTTTTACTAACTATGGCTACACCTTC. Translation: CASTKQGFTNYGYTF.

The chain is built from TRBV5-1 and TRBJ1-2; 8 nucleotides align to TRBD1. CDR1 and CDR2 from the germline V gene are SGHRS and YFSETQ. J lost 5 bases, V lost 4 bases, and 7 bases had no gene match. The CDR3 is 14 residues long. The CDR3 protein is CASSLGQGRYGYTF. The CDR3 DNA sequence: TGCGCCAGCAGCCTAGGACAGGGTCGGTATGGCTACACCTTC.

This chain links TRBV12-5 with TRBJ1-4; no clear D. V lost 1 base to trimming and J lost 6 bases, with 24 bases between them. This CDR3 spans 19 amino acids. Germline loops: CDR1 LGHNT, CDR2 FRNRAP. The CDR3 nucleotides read TGTGCTAGTGGTTTGGCCCCGGTCCCAAATCCTCGGAGGGATGAAAAACTGTTTTTT. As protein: CASGLAPVPNPRRDEKLFF.

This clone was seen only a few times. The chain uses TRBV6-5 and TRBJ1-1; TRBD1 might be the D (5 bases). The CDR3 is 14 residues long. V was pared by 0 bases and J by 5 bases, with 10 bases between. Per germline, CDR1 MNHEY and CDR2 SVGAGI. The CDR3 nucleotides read TGTGCCAGCAGTTACTCGAGAAGGGGAACTGAAGCTTTCTTT. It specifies CASSYSRRGTEAFF.

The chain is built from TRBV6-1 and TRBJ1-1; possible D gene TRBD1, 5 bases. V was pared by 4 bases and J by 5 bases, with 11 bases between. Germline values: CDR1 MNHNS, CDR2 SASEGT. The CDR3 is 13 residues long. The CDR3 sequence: CASSVRGETEAFF. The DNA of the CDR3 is TGTGCCAGCAGTGTTCGGGGGGAGACTGAAGCTTTCTTT.

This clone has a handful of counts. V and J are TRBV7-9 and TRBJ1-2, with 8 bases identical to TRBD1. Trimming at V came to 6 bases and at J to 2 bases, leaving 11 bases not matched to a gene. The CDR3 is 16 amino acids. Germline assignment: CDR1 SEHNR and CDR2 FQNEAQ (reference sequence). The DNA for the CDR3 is TGTGCCAGCAGTCCAGGGGACAGGCTAACCAACTATGGCTACACCTTC. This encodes CASSPGDRLTNYGYTF.

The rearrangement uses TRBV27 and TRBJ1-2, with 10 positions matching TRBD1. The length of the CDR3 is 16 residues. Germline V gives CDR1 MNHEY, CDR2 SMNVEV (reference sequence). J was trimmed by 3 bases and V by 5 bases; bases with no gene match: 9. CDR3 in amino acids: CASSPHMGQGYYGYTF. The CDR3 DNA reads TGTGCCAGCAGTCCCCATATGGGACAGGGGTACTATGGCTACACCTTC.

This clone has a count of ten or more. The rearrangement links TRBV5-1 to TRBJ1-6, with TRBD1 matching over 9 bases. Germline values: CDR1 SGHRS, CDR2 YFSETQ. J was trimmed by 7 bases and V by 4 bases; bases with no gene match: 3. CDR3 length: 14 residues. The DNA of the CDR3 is TGCGCCAGCAGCCCCGACAGGGGGAATTCACCCCTCCACTTT. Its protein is CASSPDRGNSPLHF.

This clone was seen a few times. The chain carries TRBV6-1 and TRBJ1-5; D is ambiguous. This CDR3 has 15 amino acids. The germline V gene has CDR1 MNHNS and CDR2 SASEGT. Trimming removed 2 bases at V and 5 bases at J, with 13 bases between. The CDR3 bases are TGTGCCAGCAGTGAATTGGAAGACGGGTATCAGCCCCAGCATTTT. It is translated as CASSELEDGYQPQHF.

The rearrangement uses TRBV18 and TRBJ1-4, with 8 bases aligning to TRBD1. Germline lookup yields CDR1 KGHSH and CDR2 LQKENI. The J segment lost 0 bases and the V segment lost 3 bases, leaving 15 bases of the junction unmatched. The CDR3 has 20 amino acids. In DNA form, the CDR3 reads TGTGCCAGCTCACCTGGAAGGCGTTACGACAGGGGCTCAACTAATGAAAAACTGTTTTTT. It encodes CASSPGRRYDRGSTNEKLFF.

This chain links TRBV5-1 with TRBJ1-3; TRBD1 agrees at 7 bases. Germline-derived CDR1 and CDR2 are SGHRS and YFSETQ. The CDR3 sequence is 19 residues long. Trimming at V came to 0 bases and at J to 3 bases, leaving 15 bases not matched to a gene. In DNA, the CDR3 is TGCGCCAGCAGCTTGGATGACAGGGCGCTAACAATAAATGGAAACACCATATATTTT. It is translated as CASSLDDRALTINGNTIYF.

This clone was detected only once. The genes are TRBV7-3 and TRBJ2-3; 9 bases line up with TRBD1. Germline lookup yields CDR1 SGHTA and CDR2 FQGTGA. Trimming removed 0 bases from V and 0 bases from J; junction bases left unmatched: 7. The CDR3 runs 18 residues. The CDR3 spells CASSLTPGQGYSTDTQYF. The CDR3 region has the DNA TGTGCCAGCAGCTTAACCCCCGGACAGGGGTATAGCACAGATACGCAGTATTTT.

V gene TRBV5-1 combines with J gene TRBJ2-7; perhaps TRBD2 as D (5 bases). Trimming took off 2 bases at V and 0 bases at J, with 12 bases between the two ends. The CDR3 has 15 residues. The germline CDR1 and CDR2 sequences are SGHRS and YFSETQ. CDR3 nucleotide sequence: TGCGCCAGCAGCTTCGGGTATCGGGACTCCTACGAGCAGTACTTC. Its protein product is CASSFGYRDSYEQYF.

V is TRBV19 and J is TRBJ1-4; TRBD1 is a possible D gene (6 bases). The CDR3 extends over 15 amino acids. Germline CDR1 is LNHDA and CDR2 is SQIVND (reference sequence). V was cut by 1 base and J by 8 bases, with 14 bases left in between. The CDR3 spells CASSIATNQGEKLFF. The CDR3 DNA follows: TGTGCCAGTAGTATAGCCACCAACCAGGGGGAAAAACTGTTTTTT.

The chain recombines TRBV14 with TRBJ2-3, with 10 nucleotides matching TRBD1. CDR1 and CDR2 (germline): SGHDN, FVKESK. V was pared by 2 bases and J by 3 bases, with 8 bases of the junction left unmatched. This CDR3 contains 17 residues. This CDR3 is CASSQSRDRGRTDTQYF. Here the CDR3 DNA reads TGTGCCAGCAGCCAATCCCGGGACAGGGGTAGAACAGATACGCAGTATTTT. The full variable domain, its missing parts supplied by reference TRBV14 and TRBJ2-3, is EAGVTQFPSHSVIEKGQTVTLRCDPISGHDNLYWYRRVMGKEIKFLLHFVKESKQDESGMPNNRFLAERTGGTYSTLKVQPAELEDSGVYFCASSQSRDRGRTDTQYFGPGTRLTVL.